The clone carrying this T cell receptor (beta chain) was found many times. The data stem from a study of T-cell reconstitution after alpha-beta-depleted transplantation in children. Unique molecular identifiers were used to barcode this TCRbeta library. TCRdb recomputed calls from the PCR reads with MiXCR, one row per CDR3 protein. The table includes more than 150,000 distinct CDR3 sequences, around 6.8% detected once. In germline, CDR1 is SEHNR, CDR2 FQNEAQ (reference sequence). The CDR3 loop spans 13 amino acids. The V and J ends lost 5 bases and 5 bases, in that order; junction bases with no gene match: 6.

Material: PBMCs from the stem cell graft donor, obtained from the stem cell graft. V and J are TRBV7-9 and TRBJ2-7, with TRBD1 matching over 7 bases. This sequence originates from a human donor who donated a stem cell graft to a child with Wiskott-Aldrich syndrome. The CDR3 loop reads CASSPGTVDEQYF. CDR3 coding DNA: TGTGCCAGCAGCCCAGGGACAGTCGACGAGCAGTACTTC. Based on the CDR3 plus reference TRBV7-9 and TRBJ2-7, the full variable domain is DTGVSQNPRHKITKRGQNVTFRCDPISEHNRLYWYRQTLGQGPEFLTYFQNEAQLEKSRLLSDRFSAERPKGSFSTLEIQRTEQGDSAMYLCASSPGTVDEQYFGPGTRLTVT.